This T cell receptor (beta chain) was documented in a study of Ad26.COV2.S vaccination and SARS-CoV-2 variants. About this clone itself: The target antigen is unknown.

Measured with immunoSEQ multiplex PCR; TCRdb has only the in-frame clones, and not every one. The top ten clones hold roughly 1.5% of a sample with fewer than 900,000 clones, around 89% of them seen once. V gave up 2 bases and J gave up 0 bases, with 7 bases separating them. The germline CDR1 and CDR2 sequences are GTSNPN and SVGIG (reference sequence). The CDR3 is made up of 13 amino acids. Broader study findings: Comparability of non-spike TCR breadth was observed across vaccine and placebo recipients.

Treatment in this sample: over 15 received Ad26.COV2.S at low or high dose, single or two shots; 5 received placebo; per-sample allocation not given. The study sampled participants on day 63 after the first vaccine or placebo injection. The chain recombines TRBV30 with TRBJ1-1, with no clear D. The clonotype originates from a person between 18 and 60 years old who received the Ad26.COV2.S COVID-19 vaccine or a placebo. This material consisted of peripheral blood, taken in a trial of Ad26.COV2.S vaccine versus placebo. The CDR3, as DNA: TGTGCCTGGAGTTACAGTTTGAACACTGAAGCTTTCTTT. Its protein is CAWSYSLNTEAFF. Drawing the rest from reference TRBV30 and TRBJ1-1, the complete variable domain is SQTIHQWPATLVQPVGSPLSLECTVEGTSNPNLYWYRQAAGRGLQLLFYSVGIGQISSEVPQNLSASRPQDRQFILSSKKLLLSDSGFYLCAWSYSLNTEAFFGQGTRLTVV.